A selection of T cell receptor beta chains follows, all from one sample in a study of T cell therapy after organ transplantation. Sequencing used immunoSEQ multiplex PCR; TCRdb keeps in-frame clones, though not all of them. The sample contains over 45,000 clones, 94% of which appear only once. These receptors lack a known antigen. The material was CD8+ T cells from blood, obtained before autologous CMV-specific T cell therapy. These receptors all stem from a human patient who had received a solid organ transplant and had CMV disease. CDR3s include the opening cysteine and the closing phenylalanine or tryptophan. D genes are given only for firm matches. Clone size is shown for a subset of rows, as once, few, many or a class of expanded clone.

V	size	J	D	CDR3	DNA
TRBV7-8	-	TRBJ2-7	-	CASTTPLLGEQYF	TGTGCCAGCACGACCCCCCTCCTTGGGGAGCAGTACTTC
TRBV5-1	-	TRBJ2-1	TRBD1	CASSISGGNEQFF	TGCGCCAGCAGCATTTCAGGGGGCAATGAGCAGTTCTTC
TRBV7-8	-	TRBJ2-1	TRBD2	CASSLPSGGYNEQFF	TGTGCCAGCAGCCTCCCTAGCGGGGGATACAATGAGCAGTTCTTC
TRBV5-6	once	TRBJ1-1	-	CASSSQGNWGLNTEAFF	TGTGCCAGCAGCTCCCAGGGGAATTGGGGACTGAACACTGAAGCTTTCTTT
TRBV18	-	TRBJ1-2	-	CASSATERGYTF	TGTGCCAGCTCGGCCACTGAGCGGGGCTACACCTTC
TRBV29-1	-	TRBJ1-1	TRBD1	CSVEGTGRAFF	TGCAGCGTTGAGGGGACAGGGAGAGCTTTCTTT
TRBV5-1	-	TRBJ1-4	-	CASSLAPSWGEGGEKLFF	TGCGCCAGCAGCTTGGCCCCCTCGTGGGGGGAAGGAGGCGAAAAACTGTTTTTT
TRBV9	-	TRBJ2-3	TRBD2	CASSVVLAGADTQYF	TGTGCCAGCAGCGTAGTGTTAGCGGGAGCAGATACGCAGTATTTT
TRBV5-6	few	TRBJ1-1	-	CASQEMNTEAFF	TGTGCCAGCCAGGAGATGAACACTGAAGCTTTCTTT
TRBV4-1	-	TRBJ2-1	TRBD1	CASSQETGGAYNEQFF	TGCGCCAGCAGCCAAGAAACAGGGGGAGCCTACAATGAGCAGTTCTTC
TRBV13	-	TRBJ1-1	-	CASSLSMNTEAFF	TGTGCCAGCAGCTTAAGCATGAACACTGAAGCTTTCTTT
TRBV9	-	TRBJ1-1	-	CASSPSRGGPTEAFF	TGTGCCAGCAGCCCCAGTCGTGGGGGCCCCACTGAAGCTTTCTTT
TRBV7-6	once	TRBJ1-2	-	CASSLEGLGGYTF	TGTGCCAGCAGCTTAGAAGGGTTAGGGGGCTACACCTTC
TRBV7-9	-	TRBJ2-6	-	CASSGGSGANVLTF	TGTGCCAGCAGCGGGGGTTCTGGGGCCAACGTCCTGACTTTC
TRBV19	-	TRBJ2-7	-	CASSVGQSSYEQYF	TGTGCCAGTAGTGTCGGACAGAGCTCCTACGAGCAGTACTTC
TRBV5-5	-	TRBJ2-1	-	CASIPDAGYNEQFF	TGTGCCAGCATCCCTGATGCAGGCTACAATGAGCAGTTCTTC
TRBV6-6	-	TRBJ2-7	-	CASSYSSEWYEQYF	TGTGCCAGCAGTTATAGCTCTGAGTGGTACGAGCAGTACTTC
TRBV5-4	-	TRBJ1-3	-	CASSLWASGNTIYF	TGTGCCAGCAGCTTATGGGCATCTGGAAACACCATATATTTT
TRBV30	-	TRBJ1-1	-	CAWGLGTTEAFF	TGTGCCTGGGGTTTGGGGACCACTGAAGCTTTCTTT
TRBV19	-	TRBJ1-5	TRBD1	CASSSGQDSNQPQHF	TGTGCCAGTAGCTCGGGACAGGATAGCAATCAGCCCCAGCATTTT
TRBV7-9	-	TRBJ1-2	TRBD1	CASSPGQGYGYTF	TGTGCCAGCAGCCCGGGACAGGGCTATGGCTACACCTTC
TRBV4-1	-	TRBJ2-7	-	CASSPEGLAGSYEQYF	TGCGCCAGCAGCCCGGAAGGGCTAGCAGGCTCCTACGAGCAGTACTTC
TRBV5-4	-	TRBJ1-1	-	CASSPTGQTEEAFF	TGTGCCAGCAGCCCCACTGGTCAAACCGAAGAAGCTTTCTTT
TRBV19	-	TRBJ2-7	-	CASSISLTPIGQYF	TGTGCCAGTAGTATCTCATTAACACCGATCGGGCAGTACTTC
TRBV23-1	few	TRBJ2-7	-	CASSQSGYEQYF	TGCGCCAGCAGTCAATCAGGGTACGAGCAGTACTTC
TRBV5-6	-	TRBJ1-1	-	CASSPTGKAEAFF	TGTGCCAGCAGCCCCACAGGGAAAGCTGAAGCTTTCTTT
TRBV6-5	-	TRBJ2-5	-	CASIGVQGETQYF	TGTGCCAGCATCGGGGTACAGGGAGAGACCCAGTACTTC
TRBV5-6	-	TRBJ1-1	TRBD1	CASSLLTGPNTEAFF	TGTGCCAGCAGCTTGCTGACAGGGCCGAACACTGAAGCTTTCTTT
TRBV5-6	-	TRBJ2-2	-	CASRAPSGTGELFF	TGTGCCAGCAGGGCCCCCAGTGGCACCGGGGAGCTGTTTTTT